This T cell receptor (beta chain) was profiled in a study of T cell repertoires in cytomegalovirus infection. Study-level information: Both a matching HLA type and CMV infection were indicated by public TCR beta signatures.

TCRdb re-analysed the reads in MiXCR, keeping a single row per CDR3 protein. The sample has about 330,000 distinct CDR3 sequences; approximately 30% are singletons. V lost 6 bases and J lost 3, with 16 bases in between. The CDR3 length is 14 residues. The V gene's germline CDR1 is SQVTM and CDR2 ANQGSEA. Concerning this clonotype: Antigen unknown.

This TCR was sampled from a human donor in good health (CMV status not recorded). Some clones in this sample may be carry-over from other donors' samples. The chain couples TRBV29-1 to TRBJ2-3; the D gene is possibly TRBD2 (5 bases). The starting material was cultured PBMCs, obtained from culture after CMV antigen stimulation. DNA of the CDR3: TGCAGCGTCGAGGGATGGCTAGAGACAGATACGCAGTATTTT. This sequence encodes CSVEGWLETDTQYF.